The 16 T cell receptor beta chains below all came from one sample that was sequenced in a study of Ad26.COV2.S vaccination and SARS-CoV-2 variants. Treatment of the sample: some 20 received Ad26.COV2.S at low or high dose, single or two shots; 5 received placebo; per-sample allocation not given. After the first vaccine or placebo injection, samples were drawn on day 63. Sequenced by immunoSEQ multiplex PCR; TCRdb stores in-frame clones only, minus some. The data contain under 400,000 clones, around 90% of them seen just once; the ten biggest clones take up roughly 3.1%. The sequences come from peripheral blood, collected in a trial of Ad26.COV2.S vaccine versus placebo. The receptors come from a person between 18 and 59 years old who received the Ad26.COV2.S COVID-19 vaccine or a placebo.

The chain joins TRBV6-5 to TRBJ1-1, with D uncertain. The V gene's germline CDR1 is MNHEY and CDR2 SVGAGI. CDR3 length: 13 amino acids. Trimming took 10 bases from V and 2 from J, leaving 14 bases between them. The CDR3 spells CATGRKGNTEAFF. DNA for the CDR3: TGTGCCACCGGACGGAAGGGAAACACTGAAGCTTTCTTT.

The table lists this clone with a count of one. This chain connects TRBV12-3 or TRBV12-4 to TRBJ1-6, with D perhaps TRBD1 (5 bases). This CDR3 comprises 11 residues. Trimming shortened V by 8 bases and J by 9 bases, and 8 bases separated the two germline ends. CDR3 amino acids: CASWGSSPLHF. DNA for the CDR3: TGTGCCAGCTGGGGGAGTTCACCCCTCCACTTT.

DNA of the CDR3: TGTGCCAGCAGTATCCAGGGAGCGAAGGGTTTCTTT. Amino acid sequence: CASSIQGAKGFF. The genes are TRBV12-3 or TRBV12-4 and TRBJ1-1; tentatively, D is TRBD1 (5 bases). The CDR3 is made up of 12 amino acids. V lost 5 bases and J 13 bases, leaving 17 bases between the germline ends.

Regarding this clone: Other DNA sequences in this specimen translate into the identical CDR3. The V gene is TRBV5-1, the J gene TRBJ2-7, with TRBD1 identical over 10 bases. The CDR3 spans 15 residues. Trimming removed 5 bases from V and 6 bases from J; junction bases left unmatched: 11. Germline values: CDR1 SGHRS, CDR2 YFSETQ. The CDR3 DNA follows: TGCGCCAGCAGGCCCCTCACCGGGACAGGGGTCGAGCAGTACTTC. This encodes CASRPLTGTGVEQYF.

The chain links TRBV5-5 to TRBJ1-1; tentatively, D is TRBD1 (5 bases). In germline, CDR1 is SGHKS, CDR2 YYEKEE (reference sequence). The CDR3 has 14 residues. V was shortened by 0 bases and J by 9 bases, with 15 bases between the two germline ends. CDR3 coding DNA: TGTGCCAGCAGCTTGGTCACTGATTGGGGGAAAGCTTTCTTT. Encoded protein: CASSLVTDWGKAFF.

The V gene is TRBV5-1, the J gene TRBJ1-2, with D maybe TRBD1 (6 bases). V lost 0 bases and J lost 8, with 17 bases in between. Germline CDR1 SGHRS, CDR2 YFSETQ. The CDR3 loop spans 15 amino acids. The CDR3 loop reads CASSLVRGLPQGYTF. CDR3 nucleotide sequence: TGCGCCAGCAGCTTGGTCAGGGGATTACCACAAGGCTACACCTTC.

The chain couples TRBV4-3 to TRBJ2-1; tentative D call: TRBD2 (5 bases). V was shortened by 0 bases and J by 0 bases, with 9 bases between the two germline ends. The CDR3 has 16 amino acids. Germline V gene sequence: CDR1 LGHNA, CDR2 YSLEER. As DNA, the CDR3 is TGCGCCAGCAGCCAAGATCGCCTAGCCTCCTACAATGAGCAGTTCTTC. Translated: CASSQDRLASYNEQFF.

J is TRBJ2-5 and V is TRBV11-3; either TRBD1 or TRBD2 may supply D (6 bases each). The V end lost 5 bases, the J end lost 5 bases, and 12 bases lay between the germline ends. CDR1 SGHNT and CDR2 YENEEA come from the germline V gene. There are 13 residues in the CDR3. The CDR3 DNA follows: TGTGCCAGCAGCGCCCCGGGGGCGGAGACCCAGTACTTC. It codes for CASSAPGAETQYF.

The chain recombines TRBV5-1 with TRBJ1-6; no clear D gene. CDR3 length equals 13 residues. Germline V gene data show CDR1 as SGHRS and CDR2 as YFSETQ. V shed 7 bases and J shed 9 bases, with 14 bases lying between them. The CDR3 protein is CASADGGSSPLHF. Here the CDR3 DNA reads TGCGCCAGCGCCGACGGTGGTTCTTCACCCCTCCACTTT.

The genes are TRBV30 and TRBJ2-7, with 7 bases matching TRBD2. The CDR3 covers 14 residues. Germline assignment: CDR1 GTSNPN and CDR2 SVGIG (reference sequence). The ends lost 5 bases at V and 5 bases at J; junction bases unmatched: 12. The CDR3 bases are TGTGCCTGGGGGCCGGGACTACCGACCAACGAGCAGTACTTC. It codes for CAWGPGLPTNEQYF.

This rearrangement joins TRBV5-1 to TRBJ2-1, with D perhaps TRBD1 (6 bases). The CDR3 contains 14 residues. The V gene lost 5 bases and the J gene lost 5 bases, with 14 bases spanning the gap. Germline assignment: CDR1 SGHRS and CDR2 YFSETQ. CDR3: CASRSGTTNNEQFF. Written as DNA, the CDR3 is TGCGCCAGCAGGTCCGGGACAACCAACAATGAGCAGTTCTTC.

J is TRBJ1-1 and V is TRBV7-3; no clear D gene. V lost 2 bases and J lost 0, with 10 bases in between. The CDR3 loop spans 15 amino acids. Germline V gene lookup returns CDR1 SGHTA and CDR2 FQGTGA. In DNA form, the CDR3 reads TGTGCCAGCAGCTTATCTACAGTTATGAACACTGAAGCTTTCTTT. This codes for CASSLSTVMNTEAFF.

The chain recombines TRBV6-5 with TRBJ2-2; 7 bases line up with TRBD2. Germline values: CDR1 MNHEY, CDR2 SVGAGI. The CDR3 covers 15 residues. Trimming took 7 bases from V and 3 from J; bases not matched to a gene: 8. This CDR3 reads CASTRLARDTGELFF. The CDR3 nucleotides are TGTGCCAGCACCAGACTAGCAAGGGACACCGGGGAGCTGTTTTTT.

The CDR3 spells CSASLEQYF. In nucleotides, the CDR3 is TGCAGTGCTTCGCTCGAGCAGTACTTC. The chain couples TRBV20-1 to TRBJ2-7; D is ambiguous. Germline CDR1 DFQATT, CDR2 SNEGSKA (reference sequence). The CDR3 contains 9 residues. Trimming took 5 bases from V and 6 from J, leaving 5 bases between them.

The V and J genes are TRBV4-3 and TRBJ1-4; 7 bases agree with TRBD1. This CDR3 has 14 amino acids. Germline lookup yields CDR1 LGHNA and CDR2 YSLEER. The V segment lost 3 bases and the J segment 7 bases; nucleotides outside the gene matches: 5. The CDR3 here is CASSQDRWGEKLFF. The CDR3 DNA reads TGCGCCAGCAGCCAGGACAGGTGGGGTGAAAAACTGTTTTTT.

The rearrangement joins TRBV5-1 to TRBJ2-2, with D perhaps TRBD2 (6 bases). The germline V gene has CDR1 SGHRS and CDR2 YFSETQ. The CDR3 has 12 amino acids. Trimming pared 4 bases from V and 7 bases from J, leaving 8 bases between. The CDR3 here is CASSPGVGELFF. CDR3 in DNA: TGCGCCAGCAGCCCGGGAGTCGGGGAGCTGTTTTTT.